Listed below are T cell receptor beta chains from one sample, sequenced in a study of monozygotic twins with inflammatory bowel disease. TCRdb reprocessed the 5' RACE reads and stores each CDR3 protein as one record, lacking DNA. This table lists 200,000 to 250,000 distinct CDR3 sequences. The sequencing sample was made of blood. Receptor source: a human donor with ulcerative colitis or Crohn's disease, or a healthy co-twin of an affected twin (not recorded which). Each CDR3 is given with its conserved first and last residue. Each record gives: J gene, V gene, CDR3 protein.

j_gene: TRBJ2-6
v_gene: TRBV2
CDR3aa: CASSSPSSGANVLTF

j_gene: TRBJ1-2
v_gene: TRBV4-3
CDR3aa: CASSPGQGDTNYGYTF

j_gene: TRBJ2-1
v_gene: TRBV6-2/TRBV6-3
CDR3aa: CASGLAGVNEQFF

j_gene: TRBJ1-3
v_gene: TRBV4-2
CDR3aa: CASSRDRRGGNTIYF

j_gene: TRBJ1-1
v_gene: TRBV29-1
CDR3aa: CSVASPGTQMNTEAFF

j_gene: TRBJ2-3
v_gene: TRBV7-8
CDR3aa: CASSLVLGSGTDTQYF

j_gene: TRBJ2-3
v_gene: TRBV2
CDR3aa: CASSDPNTDTQYF

j_gene: TRBJ1-5
v_gene: TRBV10-3
CDR3aa: CAISESIGQPQHF

j_gene: TRBJ1-6
v_gene: TRBV9
CDR3aa: CASSVEATQSPLHF

j_gene: TRBJ2-3
v_gene: TRBV5-4
CDR3aa: CASSFGLRAAGQGEILSDTQYF

j_gene: TRBJ1-2
v_gene: TRBV5-5
CDR3aa: CASSSAGPDYGYTF

j_gene: TRBJ2-2
v_gene: TRBV6-1
CDR3aa: CASSDQAPNTGELFF

j_gene: TRBJ1-4
v_gene: TRBV9
CDR3aa: CASSVGSSRAEKLFF

j_gene: TRBJ1-4
v_gene: TRBV2
CDR3aa: CASSGEAQSEKLFF

j_gene: TRBJ2-1
v_gene: TRBV7-2
CDR3aa: CASSFPGGNEQFF

j_gene: TRBJ2-1
v_gene: TRBV5-1
CDR3aa: CASSLTGWDEQFF

j_gene: TRBJ2-1
v_gene: TRBV27
CDR3aa: CASGFRDRGGNEQFF

j_gene: TRBJ2-3
v_gene: TRBV12-3/TRBV12-4
CDR3aa: CASSLGWGPDTQYF

j_gene: TRBJ2-5
v_gene: TRBV7-8
CDR3aa: CASSLSPPYRDREEKTQYF

j_gene: TRBJ2-3
v_gene: TRBV12-3/TRBV12-4
CDR3aa: CASSPRLAGVDTQYF